A single sample is the source of the 22 T cell receptor beta chains below, sequenced in a study of beta chain features in type 1 diabetes (dated by TCRdb to between 2017 and 2018). Library preparation was by the immunoSEQ multiplex PCR assay. The entire isolated RNA was reverse transcribed using the High Capacity cDNA Reverse Transcription Kit, and thus expressed TCRB transcripts were sequenced. As stored in TCRdb, this immuneACCESS dataset retains in-frame rearrangements with V and J assigned. A fraction of the clones does not appear; measured against another copy, unresolved V genes explain less than half of the discrepancy, and the remainder lacks a known reason. Here the sample has about 350,000 clones; 15% to 20% occur a single time. The top ten constitute 0.035% to 0.055% of the sample. Sequenced input: naive CD4+ T cells from blood. According to the study, the label for this sample's cell subset or site signals: true naive CD4+ T cells. The receptors here all came from a woman between 18 and 29 years old in good health.

Regarding this clone: Other DNA variants within this sample encode the same CDR3. The chain couples TRBV7-9 to TRBJ1-2, with 8 bases aligning to TRBD1. Unmatched junction bases numbered 2, after V lost 2 bases and J lost 3 bases. The CDR3 spans 14 residues. Germline values: CDR1 SEHNR, CDR2 FQNEAQ (reference sequence). In DNA, the CDR3 is TGTGCCAGCAGCTTAAACAGGGGGGACTATGGCTACACCTTC. This translates into CASSLNRGDYGYTF.

The chain has TRBV5-1 and TRBJ2-1, with D maybe TRBD2 (6 bases). Germline V gene data show CDR1 as SGHRS and CDR2 as YFSETQ. V was cut by 5 bases and J by 0 bases, with 12 bases left in between. CDR3 length equals 15 residues. CDR3 sequence (DNA): TGCGCCAGCAGAGTCGGCGGGGTCTCCTACAATGAGCAGTTCTTC. It codes for CASRVGGVSYNEQFF.

This clone appeared a few times. The chain uses TRBV9 and TRBJ2-1; D perhaps matches TRBD1 (6 bases). Germline CDR1 reads SGDLS; CDR2 reads YYNGEE. The V end was cut by 1 base, the J end by 4 bases, with 6 bases between. This CDR3 has 13 amino acids. In nucleotides, the CDR3 is TGTGCCAGCAGCGTAAGGGGGTACAATGAGCAGTTCTTC. As protein: CASSVRGYNEQFF.

This clone was seen more than once but under ten times. The chain uses TRBV6-1 and TRBJ2-2; maybe TRBD2 (6 bases). In germline, CDR1 is MNHNS, CDR2 SASEGT. V was pared by 9 bases and J by 3 bases, with 11 bases between. The CDR3 has 13 amino acids. CDR3 residues: CASLGGYTGELFF. The CDR3 DNA is TGTGCCAGTCTAGGAGGGTACACCGGGGAGCTGTTTTTT.

This clone was observed a handful of times. The chain combines TRBV7-2 with TRBJ2-7; D unclear. Trimming stripped 4 bases from V and 7 bases from J, with 11 bases between. CDR1 is SGHTA, CDR2 FQGNSA, per germline. The CDR3 contains 12 residues. The CDR3 nucleotides are TGTGCCAGCAGCTCGACAAGCAGGGAGCAGTACTTC. Its protein product is CASSSTSREQYF. Supplemented by reference TRBV7-2 and TRBJ2-7, the full variable domain reads GAGVSQSPSNKVTEKGKDVELRCDPISGHTALYWYRQSLGQGLEFLIYFQGNSAPDKSGLPSDRFSAERTGGSVSTLTIQRTQQEDSAVYLCASSSTSREQYFGPGTRLTVT.

This clone occurred a few times. V is TRBV6-5 and J is TRBJ2-7; D unclear. Trimming removed 5 bases at V and 5 bases at J, with 10 bases between. The CDR3 extends over 12 amino acids. Germline CDR1 and CDR2: MNHEY and SVGAGI. CDR3 bases: TGTGCCAGCAGTCGTTCCGTCCACGAGCAGTACTTC. It yields the protein CASSRSVHEQYF.

The chain joins TRBV4-3 to TRBJ2-6; D gene unclear. V was clipped by 5 bases and J by 0 bases, with 8 bases between them. CDR3 length equals 15 residues. Germline CDR1 reads LGHNA; CDR2 reads YSLEER. The chain's CDR3 is CASSSQDSGANVLTF. Written as DNA, the CDR3 is TGCGCCAGCAGCTCTCAGGACTCTGGGGCCAACGTCCTGACTTTC.

J is TRBJ2-5 and V is TRBV5-1; TRBD1 matches at 12 bases. Germline V gives CDR1 SGHRS, CDR2 YFSETQ. V lost 7 bases to trimming and J lost 5 bases; unmatched junction nucleotides: 6. The CDR3 loop spans 14 amino acids. Here the CDR3 DNA reads TGCGCCAGCCGGGACAGGGGGCCCGGGGAGACCCAGTACTTC. As protein: CASRDRGPGETQYF.

This chain joins TRBV30 and TRBJ2-7; a weak D match, TRBD2 (5 bases). CDR1 and CDR2 from the germline V gene are GTSNPN and SVGIG (reference sequence). The germline V and J ends were trimmed by 1 base and 3 bases, with 13 bases remaining between them. The CDR3 consists of 14 residues. CDR3 amino acids: CAWSGAAGDYEQYF. For the CDR3, the DNA is TGTGCCTGGAGTGGTGCTGCGGGCGACTACGAGCAGTACTTC.

The V and J genes are TRBV9 and TRBJ1-3; no reliable D call. Germline CDR1 SGDLS, CDR2 YYNGEE. V shed 4 bases and J shed 1 base, with 12 bases lying between them. The CDR3 totals 15 residues. The CDR3 loop is CASSPTAGSGNTIYF. In DNA form, the CDR3 reads TGTGCCAGCAGCCCCACCGCGGGTTCTGGAAACACCATATATTTT.

This clone showed up just a few times. The V call is TRBV19, the J call TRBJ1-5; no firm D call. CDR1 is LNHDA, CDR2 SQIVND, per germline (reference sequence). The CDR3 is 15 amino acids. The ends were cut back, 7 bases at V and 0 bases at J, with 13 bases in the middle. The CDR3 is CASKTPGLSNQPQHF. CDR3 in DNA: TGTGCCAGTAAAACCCCTGGGCTTAGCAATCAGCCCCAGCATTTT.

This clone was counted a few times. The chain employs TRBV7-2 and TRBJ2-4, with 8 bases fitting TRBD2. Per germline, CDR1 SGHTA and CDR2 FQGNSA. The CDR3 covers 16 residues. V dropped 5 bases and J dropped 3; count of bases not matched to a gene: 9. In DNA form, the CDR3 reads TGTGCCAGCAGCGCCAGCGGGGGTCTCGGCAAAAACATTCAGTACTTC. Its translation is CASSASGGLGKNIQYF.

The V gene is TRBV18, the J gene TRBJ1-1; a weak D match, TRBD1 (6 bases). Germline assignment: CDR1 KGHSH and CDR2 LQKENI. Trimming cost V 5 bases and J 1 base, with 8 bases left between them. There are 13 residues in the CDR3. CDR3 loop: CASSGGANTEAFF. Written as DNA, the CDR3 is TGTGCCAGCTCAGGGGGCGCGAACACTGAAGCTTTCTTT.

To note about this clone: Other DNA sequences in the sample encode the same CDR3. The gene calls are TRBV30 and TRBJ2-1; no clear D. V was pared by 1 base and J by 0 bases, with 7 bases between. This CDR3 is 14 amino acids long. Germline V CDR1 and CDR2: GTSNPN, SVGIG (reference sequence). Written as DNA, the CDR3 is TGTGCCTGGAGTGCAGGAAGCTCCTACAATGAGCAGTTCTTC. This encodes CAWSAGSSYNEQFF.

This clone was recorded a few times. The chain uses TRBV4-3 and TRBJ2-1; possibly TRBD1 for D (6 bases). Germline lookup yields CDR1 LGHNA and CDR2 YSLEER. The CDR3 extends over 17 amino acids. Trimming took 1 base from V and 0 from J, leaving 13 bases between them. The CDR3 DNA reads TGCGCCAGCAGCCAAGCTATTATAGGGGGCTCCTACAATGAGCAGTTCTTC. Protein product: CASSQAIIGGSYNEQFF.

This clone was observed a few times. The chain employs TRBV29-1 and TRBJ1-4; D ambiguous. V was trimmed by 6 bases and J by 4 bases, leaving 12 bases between them. The germline gives CDR1 SQVTM, CDR2 ANQGSEA. This CDR3 has 13 amino acids. CDR3 in DNA: TGCAGCGTCCTCCCCGGGATTAATGAAAAACTGTTTTTT. Translation gives CSVLPGINEKLFF.

CDR3 nucleotide sequence: TGCGCCAGCAGCCAAGCGTCGGGACTAGTCACAGATACGCAGTATTTT. Its protein product is CASSQASGLVTDTQYF. This sequence joins TRBV4-1 and TRBJ2-3; 8 bases line up with TRBD2. CDR1 and CDR2 from the germline V gene are MGHRA and YSYEKL. The V segment lost 1 base and the J segment 2 bases; nucleotides outside the gene matches: 5. CDR3 length equals 16 residues.

V and J are TRBV7-9 and TRBJ1-6; 9 bases match TRBD1. The CDR3 loop spans 16 amino acids. Germline V gene lookup returns CDR1 SEHNR and CDR2 FQNEAQ (reference sequence). The J segment lost 6 bases and the V segment lost 3 bases, leaving 6 bases of the junction unmatched. CDR3 sequence: CASSLTGGSVNSPLHF. In nucleotides, the CDR3 is TGTGCCAGCAGCTTGACAGGGGGTAGTGTTAATTCACCCCTCCACTTT.

This chain uses TRBV27 with TRBJ2-7; TRBD2 aligns across 8 bases. The trim removed 3 bases at V and 7 bases at J, leaving 11 bases unmatched. The CDR3 length is 15 residues. Germline loops: CDR1 MNHEY, CDR2 SMNVEV (reference sequence). The CDR3 loop is CASSFGPGGTSEQYF. CDR3 in DNA: TGTGCCAGCAGTTTTGGGCCGGGGGGGACTAGTGAGCAGTACTTC.

The sample holds a few counts of this clone. V and J are TRBV18 and TRBJ1-4, with TRBD1 matching over 7 bases. Germline V gene data show CDR1 as KGHSH and CDR2 as LQKENI. The CDR3 is made up of 13 amino acids. With V trimmed by 6 bases and J by 8 bases, 6 bases remained unmatched. Here the CDR3 DNA reads TGTGCCAGCTCCCGGGACAGTGGGGAAAAACTGTTTTTT. It codes for CASSRDSGEKLFF.

The sample holds a few counts of this clone. The chain carries TRBV4-1 and TRBJ2-4; maybe TRBD1 (7 bases). Trimming removed 1 base at V and 4 bases at J, with 14 bases between. Per germline, CDR1 MGHRA and CDR2 YSYEKL. The CDR3 runs 16 residues. CDR3 sequence: CASSQVGRGRKNIQYF. The CDR3 DNA follows: TGCGCCAGCAGCCAAGTAGGCAGGGGGAGGAAAAACATTCAGTACTTC.

This clone has more than one count but fewer than ten. The chain carries TRBV5-1 and TRBJ2-7; 9 bases are a match to TRBD1. CDR1 and CDR2 (germline): SGHRS, YFSETQ. CDR3 size: 14 residues. J was trimmed by 5 bases and V by 0 bases; bases with no gene match: 3. The CDR3 region has the DNA TGCGCCAGCAGCTTGGCCCGGGACAGGGACGAGCAGTACTTC. This encodes CASSLARDRDEQYF.